This T cell receptor (beta chain) was found in a study of shared T cell receptors in the human thymus. Sequencing was performed with immunoSEQ multiplex PCR; in TCRdb, only in-frame clones are kept and a portion is missing. This sample has roughly 560,000 clones, with 78% found just once. Germline CDR1 SEHNR, CDR2 FQNEAQ (reference sequence). Losses at the gene ends were 5 bases for V and 3 bases for J; bases not matched to a gene: 6. The CDR3 length is 15 residues. The sample also formed part of further work on human thymus T cells. That paper notes: Donor material was obtained from healthy Finnish infants undergoing corrective surgery for congenital heart defects. Corrective heart surgery yielded resections, and these provided the thymus tissue. Thymic and blood repertoires appeared to carry a bias in their V and J gene usage. Related studies found that unrelated individuals share highly overlapping thymic repertoires.

V usage is TRBV7-9 and J usage is TRBJ2-7; 11 bases align to TRBD2. Sequences were obtained from thymocytes. The TCR originated in a boy younger than two with a congenital heart defect. The CDR3 DNA sequence: TGTGCCAGCAGCCAAACCGGGACTAGCGGCTACGAGCAGTACTTC. It yields the protein CASSQTGTSGYEQYF. The full variable domain, its missing parts supplied by reference TRBV7-9 and TRBJ2-7, is DTGVSQNPRHKITKRGQNVTFRCDPISEHNRLYWYRQTLGQGPEFLTYFQNEAQLEKSRLLSDRFSAERPKGSFSTLEIQRTEQGDSAMYLCASSQTGTSGYEQYFGPGTRLTVT.